The rows below give T cell receptor beta chains drawn from one sample of a study of OX40 agonist ivuxolimab in advanced cancers. Clones were read by immunoSEQ multiplex PCR, and TCRdb kept only the in-frame ones, dropping some. The sample yields around 61,000 clones, around 80% seen once. This sample comprised CD4+ or CD8+ T cells sorted from blood, obtained in a trial of the OX40 agonist ivuxolimab. These TCRs come from an adult with an advanced solid tumor such as melanoma, head and neck, liver or kidney cancer. The CDR3 runs from the conserved cysteine through the conserved F or W. The D gene is left open where the match is weak. Rows give clone size only sometimes, using once, few, many, or a class for an expanded clone.

D: .
V: TRBV5-1
size: .
J: TRBJ1-1
DNA: TGCGCCAGCAGCTTGGAGCGCGGAGAAGCTTTCTTT
CDR3: CASSLERGEAFF

D: TRBD1
V: TRBV6-1
size: .
J: TRBJ1-2
DNA: TGTGCCAGCAGTGAAGAGGGACGGAGGGGGCGGGGCTACACCTTC
CDR3: CASSEEGRRGRGYTF

D: .
V: TRBV4-1
size: .
J: TRBJ2-3
DNA: TGCGCCAGCAGCCAAGGAATGTCTTATGGCACAGATACGCAGTATTTT
CDR3: CASSQGMSYGTDTQYF

D: TRBD2
V: TRBV6-1
size: .
J: TRBJ2-1
DNA: TGTGCCAGCAGTGACGGACTAGCGCGGAATTACAATGAGCAGTTCTTC
CDR3: CASSDGLARNYNEQFF

D: TRBD1
V: TRBV7-9
size: .
J: TRBJ1-1
DNA: TGTGCCAGCAGCCCCCTCGGGACAGCTGAAGCTTTCTTT
CDR3: CASSPLGTAEAFF

D: .
V: TRBV6-5
size: .
J: TRBJ2-3
DNA: TGTGCCAGCAGGAGGGCGGCCTCGGGCTGGGATACGCAGTATTTT
CDR3: CASRRAASGWDTQYF

D: .
V: TRBV7-2
size: .
J: TRBJ2-2
DNA: TGTGCCAGCAGACCGGGACTGGGCACCGGGGAGCTGTTTTTT
CDR3: CASRPGLGTGELFF

D: .
V: TRBV6-6
size: few
J: TRBJ2-2
DNA: TGTGCCAGCATTGATGGGAACACCGGGGAGCTGTTTTTT
CDR3: CASIDGNTGELFF

D: TRBD1
V: TRBV2
size: .
J: TRBJ1-3
DNA: TGTGCCAGCAGTGAAGAGGGACAGCGCTCTGGAAACACCATATATTTT
CDR3: CASSEEGQRSGNTIYF

D: TRBD1
V: TRBV29-1
size: few
J: TRBJ2-7
DNA: TGCAGCGTTGCACCACAGGGGGCAAGCTACGAGCAGTACTTC
CDR3: CSVAPQGASYEQYF

D: .
V: TRBV2
size: .
J: TRBJ1-2
DNA: TGTGCCAGCAGTAACATGGGTAGCTATTATGGCTACACCTTC
CDR3: CASSNMGSYYGYTF

D: .
V: TRBV2
size: .
J: TRBJ2-5
DNA: TGTGCCAGCCGACGCTACCAAGAGACCCAGTACTTC
CDR3: CASRRYQETQYF

D: .
V: TRBV6-5
size: .
J: TRBJ1-2
DNA: TGTGCCAGCAGTTTCAACAGGGCCGGACCCGGTGGCTACACCTTC
CDR3: CASSFNRAGPGGYTF

D: TRBD1
V: TRBV5-1
size: .
J: TRBJ1-1
DNA: TGCGCCAGCAGCTCCGAGGGACAGCCCTACACTGAAGCTTTCTTT
CDR3: CASSSEGQPYTEAFF

D: .
V: TRBV6-4
size: .
J: TRBJ1-6
DNA: TGTGCCAGCATTGGTCGTTCGAGTGACAGAGAGGGCTCCTATAATTCACCCCTCCACTTT
CDR3: CASIGRSSDREGSYNSPLHF

D: TRBD2
V: TRBV7-3
size: .
J: TRBJ2-7
DNA: TGTGCCAGGCCTCTCCCGGGACTAGCGGGAGTGGTCTCCTACGAGCAGTACTTC
CDR3: CARPLPGLAGVVSYEQYF

D: .
V: TRBV7-9
size: .
J: TRBJ1-4
DNA: TGTGCCAGCAGCTGGGGCGGAGCCTATGAAAAACTGTTTTTT
CDR3: CASSWGGAYEKLFF

D: .
V: TRBV5-4
size: .
J: TRBJ1-6
DNA: TGTGCCAGCAGCTTGGCTTGGGGGGGGCGTCCGTCACCCCTCCACTTT
CDR3: CASSLAWGGRPSPLHF

D: .
V: TRBV18
size: .
J: TRBJ1-4
DNA: TGTGCCAGCGCCGGGACGCAGGGGGAAAAACTGTTTTTT
CDR3: CASAGTQGEKLFF

D: TRBD1
V: TRBV5-4
size: .
J: TRBJ2-1
DNA: TGTGCCAGCAGCTTGTCCCGGACAGGGGACAATGAGCAGTTCTTC
CDR3: CASSLSRTGDNEQFF

D: .
V: TRBV11-1
size: .
J: TRBJ1-1
DNA: TGTGCCAGCAGCGGACCTCTGGGGGGGAACACTGAAGCTTTCTTT
CDR3: CASSGPLGGNTEAFF

D: .
V: TRBV6-5
size: .
J: TRBJ2-7
DNA: TGTGCCAGCAGTTACGGGCGGGCCCACTCCTACGAGCAGTACTTC
CDR3: CASSYGRAHSYEQYF

D: .
V: TRBV5-1
size: .
J: TRBJ1-4
DNA: TGCGCCAGCAGCTTGAGGGGGGAGAATGAAAAACTGTTTTTT
CDR3: CASSLRGENEKLFF

D: .
V: TRBV27
size: .
J: TRBJ2-7
DNA: TGTGCCAGCAGTCCGGAGGACTACTCCTACGAGCAGTACTTC
CDR3: CASSPEDYSYEQYF

D: .
V: TRBV5-1
size: .
J: TRBJ1-2
DNA: TGCGCCAGCAGCTTGGCGACAGGCATTGAAGGAGGCTACACCTTC
CDR3: CASSLATGIEGGYTF

D: .
V: TRBV5-1
size: .
J: TRBJ2-7
DNA: TGCGCCAGCACCGACCCTCTCACCTACGAGCAGTACTTC
CDR3: CASTDPLTYEQYF

D: .
V: TRBV6-4
size: few
J: TRBJ2-2
DNA: TGTGCCAGCAGTGACTCAGACACCGGGGAGCTGTTTTTT
CDR3: CASSDSDTGELFF

D: .
V: TRBV19
size: few
J: TRBJ1-2
DNA: TGTGCCAGTAGTATAGATCTGTCAGCACCACTCTATGGCTACACCTTC
CDR3: CASSIDLSAPLYGYTF

D: .
V: TRBV5-1
size: .
J: TRBJ2-1
DNA: TGCGCCAGCAGCTCCGGGACAATCAGCAACAATGAGCAGTTCTTC
CDR3: CASSSGTISNNEQFF

D: TRBD2
V: TRBV5-6
size: .
J: TRBJ2-1
DNA: TGTGCCAGTTCGGGACTAGCGGGTTACAATGAGCAGTTCTTC
CDR3: CASSGLAGYNEQFF

D: TRBD1
V: TRBV5-1
size: .
J: TRBJ1-2
DNA: TGCGCCAGCAGCCCAGGGACAGGTTCTTATGGCTACACCTTC
CDR3: CASSPGTGSYGYTF

D: .
V: TRBV19
size: few
J: TRBJ2-2
DNA: TGTGCCAGCCGGGGCGCGAACACCGGGGAGCTGTTTTTT
CDR3: CASRGANTGELFF

D: .
V: TRBV5-1
size: .
J: TRBJ2-7
DNA: TGCGCCAGCACCCCACAGGGAGACGCCTACGAGCAGTACTTC
CDR3: CASTPQGDAYEQYF

D: .
V: TRBV6-4
size: once
J: TRBJ2-2
DNA: TGTGCCAGCAGTGAGGCGGAAACCGGGGAGCTGTTTTTT
CDR3: CASSEAETGELFF

D: TRBD1
V: TRBV10-3
size: .
J: TRBJ2-4
DNA: TGTGCCATCAGTGTAGGGCAGGGGGCGACCAAAAACATTCAGTACTTC
CDR3: CAISVGQGATKNIQYF

D: .
V: TRBV6-5
size: once
J: TRBJ1-2
DNA: TGTGCCAGCTATAACTATAGGGTAGAGAACTATGGCTACACCTTC
CDR3: CASYNYRVENYGYTF

D: TRBD1
V: TRBV2
size: once
J: TRBJ1-6
DNA: TGTGCCAGCAGTGCGGGACAGGGGAATTCACCCCTCCACTTT
CDR3: CASSAGQGNSPLHF

D: .
V: TRBV29-1
size: .
J: TRBJ1-1
DNA: TGCAGCGCCTTACAGGACTTGAACACTGAAGCTTTCTTT
CDR3: CSALQDLNTEAFF

D: TRBD1
V: TRBV5-4
size: .
J: TRBJ1-1
DNA: TGTGCCAGCAGCGTGACAGGGGCGAACACTGAAGCTTTCTTT
CDR3: CASSVTGANTEAFF

D: TRBD2
V: TRBV5-4
size: .
J: TRBJ2-7
DNA: TGTGCCAGCAGCGCAACTAGCGGGAGCTCCTACGAGCAGTACTTC
CDR3: CASSATSGSSYEQYF

D: TRBD1
V: TRBV6-6
size: .
J: TRBJ1-5
DNA: TGTGCCAGCAGTCACGGACAGGCGCTAGAGCCCCAGCATTTT
CDR3: CASSHGQALEPQHF

D: .
V: TRBV30
size: .
J: TRBJ2-3
DNA: TGTGCCTGGAGCCTCGGTAGCGGTCCAGATACGCAGTATTTT
CDR3: CAWSLGSGPDTQYF